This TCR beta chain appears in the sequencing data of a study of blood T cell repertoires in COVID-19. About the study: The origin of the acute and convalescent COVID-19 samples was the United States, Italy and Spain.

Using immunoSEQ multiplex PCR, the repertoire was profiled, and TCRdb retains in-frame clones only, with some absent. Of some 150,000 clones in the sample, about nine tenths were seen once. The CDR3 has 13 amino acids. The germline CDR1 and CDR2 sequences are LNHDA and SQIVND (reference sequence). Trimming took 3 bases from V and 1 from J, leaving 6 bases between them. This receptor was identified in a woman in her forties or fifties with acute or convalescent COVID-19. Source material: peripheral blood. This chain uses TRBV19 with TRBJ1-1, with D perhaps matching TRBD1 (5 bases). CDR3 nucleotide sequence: TGTGCCAGTAGTATGGGGGGGAACACTGAAGCTTTCTTT. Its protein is CASSMGGNTEAFF.